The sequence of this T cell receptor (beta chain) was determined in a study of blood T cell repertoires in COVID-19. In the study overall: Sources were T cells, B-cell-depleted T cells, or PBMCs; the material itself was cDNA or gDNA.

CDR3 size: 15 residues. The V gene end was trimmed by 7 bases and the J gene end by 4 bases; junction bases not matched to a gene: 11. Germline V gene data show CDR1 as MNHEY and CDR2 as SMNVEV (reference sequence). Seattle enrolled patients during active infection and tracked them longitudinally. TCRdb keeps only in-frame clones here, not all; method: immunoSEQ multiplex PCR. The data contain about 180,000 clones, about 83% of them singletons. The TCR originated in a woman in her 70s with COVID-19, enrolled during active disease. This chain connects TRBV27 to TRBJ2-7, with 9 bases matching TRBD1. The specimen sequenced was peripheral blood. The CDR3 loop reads CASTPAGTGFYEQYF. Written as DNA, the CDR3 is TGTGCCAGCACACCTGCCGGGACAGGGTTTTACGAGCAGTACTTC.